These T cell receptor beta chains were read from a single sample in a study of graft-versus-host responses after intestinal transplantation. TCRdb keeps only in-frame clones here, not all; method: immunoSEQ multiplex PCR. Of roughly 9,600 clones in the sample, about 86% were seen once. This specimen was ileum tissue, taken roughly 730 days after intestinal transplantation. Every receptor here comes from a human patient who received an intestinal transplant, so some T cells may come from the graft donor. CDR3s include the opening cysteine and the closing phenylalanine or tryptophan. Fields, in order: V gene, CDR3 protein.

TRBV30 | CAWSTVGGGELFF
TRBV19 | CASSTGTRFDEQYF
TRBV30 | CARGDAAGRDF
TRBV19 | CASSLRQPPYNEQFF
TRBV5-6 | CASSPGQGKTQYF
TRBV27 | CASSKGDPVNTEAFF
TRBV21-1 | CASSKPGTGEGTRGEKLFF
TRBV7-9 | CASSLIIGGAETQYF
TRBV28 | CASSRGGASYQEDQPQHF
TRBV18 | CASSPSRGGFTDTQYF
TRBV6-1 | CASSEPRSFGAQHF
TRBV7-6 | CASSPEEGYGYTF
TRBV6-1 | CASSPETGRLALHF
TRBV18 | CASSPPGPGDTIYF
TRBV2 | CASNRLAGGYEQYF
TRBV11-2 | CAGSLGQNYEQYF
TRBV29-1 | CSGRDGTYEQYF
TRBV14 | CASSQGRFTEAFF
TRBV13 | CASKALAGTGELFF
TRBV5-1 | CASSYPAETDTQYF
TRBV5-4 | CASSSEYGLAGDYEQYF
TRBV7-3 | CASSFGGPEAFF
TRBV2 | CASMKGPQETQYF
TRBV5-1 | CASSFEWEGEDGYTF
TRBV7-9 | CASSRRGAGGVDEQFF
TRBV5-6 | CASSRALDSAGYTF
TRBV4-1 | CASSQVLAGALRTF
TRBV29-1 | CSVRGAIEQYF
TRBV2 | CASSVTTGGNQPQHF
TRBV28 | CASRTPGQSAGYTF
TRBV4-1 | CASSQDAGSYGYTF
TRBV5-1 | CASSLEYGGYTF
TRBV6-6 | CASTPGERETYEQYF
TRBV28 | CASSLTSGGSYNEQFF
TRBV18 | CASSLTGQGIAYEQYF
TRBV19 | CASSIPALRHTEAFF
TRBV2 | CASRRRDRGQETQYF
TRBV10-2 | CASSAPLGGPYNEQFF
TRBV6-1 | CASSEARYSNQPQHF
TRBV6-9 | CASSLSTYTPLHF
TRBV7-2 | CASSLQGAGQPQHF
TRBV6-1 | CASSEEGRGYYEQYF
TRBV19 | CASTDAGRGGLETQYF
TRBV6-1 | CASSKADGSNQPQHF
TRBV7-9 | CASRPREGPNEQYF
TRBV10-1 | CASSESPGQGPRPLLNYGYTF
TRBV6-6 | CASSPDRSYNEQFF